These 25 T cell receptor beta chains share one sample of origin, sequenced in a study of blood T cell repertoires in COVID-19. The method was immunoSEQ multiplex PCR; TCRdb's version includes in-frame clones alone and lacks a portion of them. The table shows 70,000 to 80,000 clones, with approximately 80% occurring only once. The sequencing sample was made of peripheral blood. Receptors were obtained from an older man with acute or convalescent COVID-19.

This chain connects TRBV6-2 or TRBV6-3 to TRBJ1-1; the match to TRBD1 covers 7 bases. Germline CDR1 reads MNHEY; CDR2 reads SVGEGT. V lost 6 bases to trimming and J lost 2 bases; unmatched junction nucleotides: 3. The CDR3 is made up of 13 amino acids. The CDR3 here is CASSGTANTEAFF. For the CDR3, the DNA is TGTGCCAGCAGCGGGACAGCCAACACTGAAGCTTTCTTT.

The chain employs TRBV24-1 and TRBJ2-7, with 10 bases aligning to TRBD1. Germline CDR1 is KGHDR and CDR2 is SFDVKD. Trimming took 2 bases from V and 3 from J; bases not matched to a gene: 3. This CDR3 spans 15 amino acids. The CDR3 bases are TGTGCCACCAGTGATTCCAGGACAGGGGGCTACGAGCAGTACTTC. Protein: CATSDSRTGGYEQYF.

This CDR3 is CASSPNRATNEKLFF. The CDR3 region has the DNA TGTGCCAGCAGCCCAAATCGCGCAACTAATGAAAAACTGTTTTTT. V and J are TRBV7-2 and TRBJ1-4; the D is unclear. The CDR3 is made up of 15 amino acids. V lost 5 bases to trimming and J lost 0 bases, with 10 bases between them. Looked up from germline, CDR1 is SGHTA and CDR2 is FQGNSA. The full variable domain, its missing parts supplied by reference TRBV7-2 and TRBJ1-4, is GAGVSQSPSNKVTEKGKDVELRCDPISGHTALYWYRQSLGQGLEFLIYFQGNSAPDKSGLPSDRFSAERTGGSVSTLTIQRTQQEDSAVYLCASSPNRATNEKLFFGSGTQLSVL.

This chain connects TRBV5-1 to TRBJ2-1, with 7 bases that match TRBD1. Germline CDR1 is SGHRS and CDR2 is YFSETQ. Trimming cost V 0 bases and J 2 bases; bases outside gene matches: 2. The CDR3 consists of 15 residues. The CDR3 coding sequence is TGCGCCAGCAGCTTGGGACAGGGACCCTACAATGAGCAGTTCTTC. This gives the protein CASSLGQGPYNEQFF.

The chain carries TRBV5-4 and TRBJ1-1; 7 bases align to TRBD1. Trimming removed 4 bases from V and 2 bases from J; junction bases left unmatched: 11. The CDR3 loop spans 16 amino acids. CDR1 SGHNT and CDR2 YYREEE come from the germline V gene (reference sequence). CDR3 region: CASSPRQGIRNTEAFF. DNA of the CDR3: TGTGCCAGCAGCCCTAGACAGGGAATACGAAACACTGAAGCTTTCTTT.

This chain uses TRBV11-3 with TRBJ2-1, with TRBD1 matching 10 bases. This CDR3 has 15 amino acids. CDR1 is SGHNT, CDR2 YENEEA, per germline. Trimming took 5 bases from V and 10 from J; bases not matched to a gene: 11. DNA of the CDR3: TGTGCCAGCAGCCCTGGACAGGGGGGAGTATTGGAGCAGTTCTTC. As protein: CASSPGQGGVLEQFF.

The gene calls are TRBV6-5 and TRBJ2-2, with D possibly matching TRBD2 (6 bases). Germline V gives CDR1 MNHEY, CDR2 SVGAGI. The length of the CDR3 is 15 residues. Trimming cost V 6 bases and J 0 bases, with 11 bases left between them. The CDR3 sequence is CASRPGASNTGELFF. The CDR3 DNA sequence: TGTGCCAGCAGGCCGGGAGCCTCGAACACCGGGGAGCTGTTTTTT.

This clone was recorded only once. The genes are TRBV3-1 (or the pseudogene TRBV3-2) and TRBJ2-2, with a weak D call TRBD2 (6 bases). The V and J ends lost 3 bases and 5 bases respectively, with 19 bases between them. Germline CDR1 is LGHDT and CDR2 is YNNKEL (reference sequence). This CDR3 region has 17 residues. CDR3 nucleotide sequence: TGTGCCAGCAGCCATTCCTTCTATGGAGGGGAGACCGGGGAGCTGTTTTTT. It specifies CASSHSFYGGETGELFF.

The chain recombines TRBV7-2 with TRBJ2-3, with TRBD2 identical over 9 bases. Unmatched junction bases numbered 2, after V lost 2 bases and J lost 2 bases. The germline V gene encodes CDR1 SGHTA and CDR2 FQGNSA. The CDR3 is 15 amino acids. The CDR3 sequence: CASSLTSGFTDTQYF. CDR3 DNA sequence: TGTGCCAGCAGCTTAACTAGCGGGTTCACAGATACGCAGTATTTT.

The chain joins TRBV5-1 to TRBJ2-1, with unresolved D. V was pared by 0 bases and J by 10 bases, with 8 bases between. Germline values: CDR1 SGHRS, CDR2 YFSETQ. The CDR3 runs 12 residues. The CDR3, as DNA: TGCGCCAGCAGCTTGGGGGCCTCGGAGCAGTTCTTC. It yields the protein CASSLGASEQFF.

This clone was detected only a few times. V usage is TRBV5-4 and J usage is TRBJ2-6; D perhaps matches TRBD1 (6 bases). Germline CDR1 SGHNT, CDR2 YYREEE (reference sequence). The CDR3 runs to 17 residues. Trimming shortened V by 6 bases and J by 3 bases, and 19 bases separated the two germline ends. CDR3 region: CASTLGKQGYGANVLTF. The CDR3 DNA reads TGTGCCAGCACCCTAGGGAAACAGGGATATGGGGCCAACGTCCTGACTTTC.

J is TRBJ1-5 and V is TRBV10-3; D not resolved. The length of the CDR3 is 13 residues. Deletions cut 4 bases from V and 7 bases from J, with 11 bases between. Germline CDR1 ENHRY, CDR2 SYGVKD. The CDR3 DNA reads as TGTGCCATCAGTGTAGCAGAGCTCCAGCCCCAGCATTTT. Protein: CAISVAELQPQHF.

This chain connects TRBV27 to TRBJ1-4; D is unresolved. CDR1 is MNHEY, CDR2 SMNVEV, per germline (reference sequence). The CDR3 runs 15 residues. Trimming removed 8 bases at V and 0 bases at J, with 13 bases between. The CDR3 is CASAERVATNEKLFF. CDR3 nucleotides: TGTGCCAGCGCTGAGAGGGTTGCAACTAATGAAAAACTGTTTTTT.

The gene calls are TRBV18 and TRBJ2-1; 11 positions agree with TRBD2. The CDR3 length is 18 residues. The V gene's germline CDR1 is KGHSH and CDR2 LQKENI. The V gene end was trimmed by 5 bases and the J gene end by 4 bases; junction bases not matched to a gene: 13. The CDR3 sequence is CASSSGLAARKPYNEQFF. The CDR3 DNA is TGTGCCAGCTCATCGGGACTAGCGGCCCGAAAACCTTACAATGAGCAGTTCTTC.

This clone was recorded many times. The chain links TRBV7-9 to TRBJ1-6; 9 bases are a match to TRBD1. The J segment lost 7 bases and the V segment lost 4 bases, leaving 8 bases of the junction unmatched. This CDR3 is built from 16 residues. Per germline, CDR1 SEHNR and CDR2 FQNEAQ (reference sequence). The CDR3 sequence is CASSSGTGFFNSPLHF. CDR3 bases: TGTGCCAGCAGCTCCGGGACAGGGTTTTTCAATTCACCCCTCCACTTT.

The chain recombines TRBV5-4 with TRBJ1-1; D remains ambiguous. Deletions cut 3 bases from V and 2 bases from J, with 11 bases between. Germline V gene data show CDR1 as SGHNT and CDR2 as YYREEE (reference sequence). The CDR3 contains 14 residues. The CDR3 region is CASSSIGANTEAFF. CDR3 nucleotide sequence: TGTGCCAGCAGCTCCATTGGAGCCAACACTGAAGCTTTCTTT.

This clone was detected a few times. This chain links TRBV7-2 with TRBJ2-1, with TRBD1 matching 7 bases. V dropped 4 bases and J dropped 4; count of bases not matched to a gene: 4. This CDR3 is 14 amino acids long. Germline V gene sequence: CDR1 SGHTA, CDR2 FQGNSA. CDR3 DNA sequence: TGTGCCAGCAGCTACCCGGGACAGTACAATGAGCAGTTCTTC. This gives the protein CASSYPGQYNEQFF. Drawing the rest from reference TRBV7-2 and TRBJ2-1, the complete variable domain is GAGVSQSPSNKVTEKGKDVELRCDPISGHTALYWYRQSLGQGLEFLIYFQGNSAPDKSGLPSDRFSAERTGGSVSTLTIQRTQQEDSAVYLCASSYPGQYNEQFFGPGTRLTVL.

The V gene is TRBV7-2, the J gene TRBJ2-2; D is perhaps TRBD1 (6 bases). Germline V gives CDR1 SGHTA, CDR2 FQGNSA. The CDR3 has 15 amino acids. Trimming removed 7 bases at V and 2 bases at J, with 14 bases between. CDR3 bases: TGTGCCAGCAACTATGGACAGAGCAACACCGGGGAGCTGTTTTTT. It translates to CASNYGQSNTGELFF.

This rearrangement joins TRBV6-1 to TRBJ2-3, with 8 positions matching TRBD2. V lost 3 bases, J lost 4 bases, and 15 bases stayed unmatched. From germline, CDR1 is MNHNS and CDR2 SASEGT. The CDR3 spans 18 residues. The CDR3 nucleotides are TGTGCCAGCAGTGAGTGGTTTCGGATAGCGGGGAGGCCAGATACGCAGTATTTT. Translation gives CASSEWFRIAGRPDTQYF.

The CDR3 sequence: CASSVSDRGGAEAFF. Written as DNA, the CDR3 is TGTGCCAGCAGCGTGTCCGACAGGGGAGGCGCTGAAGCTTTCTTT. The chain employs TRBV5-4 and TRBJ1-1, with 8 positions matching TRBD1. Germline V gene sequence: CDR1 SGHNT, CDR2 YYREEE (reference sequence). The trim removed 4 bases at V and 6 bases at J, leaving 11 bases unmatched. The CDR3 runs 15 residues. Together with reference TRBV5-4 and TRBJ1-1, the CDR3 gives the full variable domain: ETGVTQSPTHLIKTRGQQVTLRCSSQSGHNTVSWYQQALGQGPQFIFQYYREEENGRGNFPPRFSGLQFPNYSSELNVNALELDDSALYLCASSVSDRGGAEAFFGQGTRLTVV.

The gene calls are TRBV29-1 and TRBJ2-7; 7 bases agree with TRBD2. Germline assignment: CDR1 SQVTM and CDR2 ANQGSEA. The CDR3 loop spans 13 amino acids. Trimming at V came to 5 bases and at J to 6 bases, leaving 10 bases not matched to a gene. The chain's CDR3 is CSVQGRGGSEQYF. CDR3 DNA sequence: TGCAGCGTTCAAGGACGGGGAGGGTCCGAGCAGTACTTC.

This clone has a single count. V usage is TRBV7-2 and J usage is TRBJ1-2; TRBD1 is a possible D gene (6 bases). The length of the CDR3 is 13 residues. Looked up from germline, CDR1 is SGHTA and CDR2 is FQGNSA. V lost 5 bases and J 6 bases, leaving 13 bases between the germline ends. Here the CDR3 DNA reads TGTGCCAGCAGCCTAAACAGGGAACATGGCTACACCTTC. It is translated as CASSLNREHGYTF.

This chain joins TRBV5-1 and TRBJ2-3; a weak D match, TRBD2 (5 bases). Looked up from germline, CDR1 is SGHRS and CDR2 is YFSETQ. V was pared by 0 bases and J by 4 bases, with 9 bases between. The CDR3 contains 14 residues. CDR3 loop: CASSLGGSADTQYF. The CDR3 DNA follows: TGCGCCAGCAGCTTGGGTGGGAGCGCAGATACGCAGTATTTT.

This clone was picked up one time. V gene TRBV4-3 combines with J gene TRBJ1-2, with unresolved D. V lost 0 bases and J 0 bases, leaving 14 bases between the germline ends. Per the germline V gene, CDR1 is LGHNA and CDR2 is YSLEER. The CDR3 covers 17 residues. The CDR3 DNA reads as TGCGCCAGCAGCCAAGAGTTTAATAGTTTCTCTAACTATGGCTACACCTTC. It yields the protein CASSQEFNSFSNYGYTF.

This clone is a singleton in its sample. The chain has TRBV11-3 and TRBJ2-5; 10 bases are shared with TRBD1. There are 16 residues in the CDR3. V lost 5 bases, J lost 1 base, and 7 bases stayed unmatched. Germline lookup yields CDR1 SGHNT and CDR2 YENEEA. The CDR3 DNA follows: TGTGCCAGCAGCCCCGGGACAGGGGTCCCCCAAGAGACCCAGTACTTC. Translation: CASSPGTGVPQETQYF.